This T cell receptor beta chain was recovered during a study of CD8 T cells in ankylosing spondylitis. The study's findings and limits: Typical of ankylosing spondylitis blood, it appeared, was a TCR beta motif of eight highly homologous variants. Reportedly, matched ankylosing spondylitis synovial fluid was significantly enriched for disease-linked clones.

Germline trimming cut 5 bases from V and 7 bases from J; bases unmatched to any gene: 11. The CDR3 consists of 16 residues. Germline loops: CDR1 SGHNT, CDR2 YENEEA. As the method for making TCR beta libraries, quantitative 5'-RACE with molecular barcodes was used. From the 5' RACE reads, TCRdb called clonotypes with MiXCR, one entry per CDR3 protein. The sample has 240,000 or so distinct CDR3 sequences, approximately 9% seen once. This clonotype was detected ten times or more. Its antigen is unknown. Sequenced material: blood, either unsorted or a sorted T cell fraction (not recorded which). The sequence was obtained from a male donor with ankylosing spondylitis or in good health (not recorded which). The chain is built from TRBV11-3 and TRBJ2-1, with 10 nucleotides matching TRBD1. CDR3 region: CASSRLGDRGLNEQFF. In DNA, the CDR3 is TGTGCCAGCAGCAGACTTGGGGACAGGGGCCTGAATGAGCAGTTCTTC.